Below, 24 T cell receptor beta chains from the same sample are listed, as sequenced in a study of blood T cell repertoires in COVID-19 (dated by TCRdb to 2018 to 2021). Library construction relied on the immunoSEQ multiplex PCR assay. As stored in TCRdb, this immuneACCESS dataset retains in-frame rearrangements with V and J assigned. A fraction of the clones does not appear; measured against another copy, unresolved V genes explain less than half of the discrepancy, and the remainder lacks a known reason. For this sample the table gives a few hundred thousand clones, of which just under 90% were detected only once. Of the sample, about 2% is held by the ten largest clones. Material: PBMCs or T cells enriched from blood (not recorded which). Receptors were obtained from a woman between 55 and 75 years old who had recovered from COVID-19.

The chain employs TRBV19 and TRBJ2-7, with TRBD2 matching over 9 bases. Trimming cost V 5 bases and J 2 bases; bases outside gene matches: 4. The germline V gene has CDR1 LNHDA and CDR2 SQIVND (reference sequence). The CDR3 is 14 residues long. In nucleotides, the CDR3 is TGTGCCAGTAGTGCGGGACTAGCTCCCTACGAGCAGTACTTC. Amino acids: CASSAGLAPYEQYF.

The chain couples TRBV29-1 to TRBJ2-7; 7 positions agree with TRBD1. Germline CDR1 SQVTM, CDR2 ANQGSEA. The ends lost 6 bases at V and 8 bases at J; junction bases unmatched: 7. This CDR3 comprises 11 residues. The CDR3 DNA reads TGCAGCGTCAACCAGGGGGTCCAGCAGTACTTC. Its translation is CSVNQGVQQYF.

The genes are TRBV18 and TRBJ2-1; the D gene is possibly TRBD2 (7 bases). The CDR3 sequence is 15 residues long. Trimming pared 3 bases from V and 3 bases from J, leaving 12 bases between. Per the germline V gene, CDR1 is KGHSH and CDR2 is LQKENI. DNA of the CDR3: TGTGCCAGCTCACCGGGGGGGGCGAACTACAATGAGCAGTTCTTC. Translated: CASSPGGANYNEQFF.

The V gene is TRBV4-1, the J gene TRBJ2-6; D is undetermined. This CDR3 spans 17 amino acids. V was clipped by 1 base and J by 4 bases, with 14 bases between them. Germline V gene data show CDR1 as MGHRA and CDR2 as YSYEKL. The CDR3 DNA reads as TGCGCCAGCAGCCAAGGTGCTTTCGGGTCCGGGGCCAACGTCCTGACTTTC. It translates to CASSQGAFGSGANVLTF.

The chain has TRBV19 and TRBJ1-1; the match to TRBD1 covers 7 bases. CDR3 length: 13 residues. Germline-derived CDR1 and CDR2 are LNHDA and SQIVND (reference sequence). With V trimmed by 5 bases and J by 7 bases, 7 bases remained unmatched. CDR3 in DNA: TGTGCCAGTAGTCCAGACAGGGAACGTGAAGCTTTCTTT. Protein product: CASSPDREREAFF. The full variable domain, rest sourced from reference TRBV19 and TRBJ1-1, is DGGITQSPKYLFRKEGQNVTLSCEQNLNHDAMYWYRQDPGQGLRLIYYSQIVNDFQKGDIAEGYSVSREKKESFPLTVTSAQKNPTAFYLCASSPDREREAFFGQGTRLTVV.

This clone was recorded only once. The chain carries TRBV15 and TRBJ2-5; tentatively, D is TRBD2 (7 bases). Trimming pared 7 bases from V and 2 bases from J, leaving 11 bases between. The CDR3 is 13 amino acids. Per the germline V gene, CDR1 is LNHNV and CDR2 is YYDKDF (reference sequence). The CDR3 sequence: CATTGGRQETQYF. The DNA for the CDR3 is TGTGCCACCACGGGGGGCCGACAAGAGACCCAGTACTTC.

As regards this clone: Compared with germline, one end of the junction differs, possibly owing to a read error. The chain carries TRBV4-2 and TRBJ1-2, with 9 bases aligning to TRBD1. CDR1 LGHNA and CDR2 YNFKEQ come from the germline V gene. The CDR3 contains 13 residues. The CDR3 DNA is TGTGCCAGCAGTCAAGACAGGGGGAGCGGCTACACCTTC. Protein sequence: CASSQDRGSGYTF.

This clone was detected once. The genes are TRBV19 and TRBJ1-4; 9 nucleotides match TRBD1. CDR1 is LNHDA and CDR2 is SQIVND in the germline V gene (reference sequence). This CDR3 is built from 16 residues. V lost 5 bases to trimming and J lost 4 bases; unmatched junction nucleotides: 8. The CDR3 nucleotides read TGTGCCAGTAGTTCGGGACAGGGATTTGGTAATGAAAAACTGTTTTTT. Its translation: CASSSGQGFGNEKLFF.

The gene calls are TRBV28 and TRBJ1-6, with TRBD1 identical over 8 bases. The V and J ends lost 6 bases and 0 bases, in that order; junction bases with no gene match: 7. Germline V gene data show CDR1 as MDHEN and CDR2 as SYDVKM. The CDR3 spans 17 residues. CDR3 sequence: CASRVNRGSSYNSPLHF. The CDR3 bases are TGTGCCAGCAGGGTAAACAGGGGGAGCTCCTATAATTCACCCCTCCACTTT.

This clone was observed a handful of times. The CDR3 nucleotides read TGTGCCAGCAGCTTAAGCACTAGAATTCGCTCGGATACGCAGTATTTT. Translation gives CASSLSTRIRSDTQYF. The chain links TRBV11-2 to TRBJ2-3; weak D call: TRBD2 (5 bases). This CDR3 comprises 16 residues. In germline, CDR1 is SGHAT, CDR2 FQNNGV. V lost 2 bases and J lost 6, with 18 bases in between.

The chain employs TRBV28 and TRBJ1-5; TRBD1 is a possible D gene (5 bases). With 5 bases removed from V and 0 bases from J, the gap between germline ends came to 14 bases. This CDR3 has 16 amino acids. Per germline, CDR1 MDHEN and CDR2 SYDVKM. The CDR3 here is CASSQFGTHSNQPQHF. Here the CDR3 DNA reads TGTGCCAGCAGTCAATTCGGGACTCATAGCAATCAGCCCCAGCATTTT.

This chain connects TRBV28 to TRBJ2-5, with 7 nucleotides matching TRBD2. Losses at the gene ends were 6 bases for V and 6 bases for J; bases not matched to a gene: 10. Germline-derived CDR1 and CDR2 are MDHEN and SYDVKM. The CDR3 contains 14 residues. DNA for the CDR3: TGTGCCAGCAGACTAGGGAGGGGTCTTAAGACCCAGTACTTC. Translating gives CASRLGRGLKTQYF.

Of note for this clone: The germline gene is not matched at one end of the junction; a read error may be the cause. The chain combines TRBV2 with TRBJ1-6, with a possible D match to TRBD1 (6 bases). The CDR3 has 14 amino acids. Germline V gene data show CDR1 as SNHLY and CDR2 as FYNNEI. In DNA, the CDR3 is TGTGCCAGTCACTATACAGGGTATAATTCACCCCTCCGCTTT. It encodes CASHYTGYNSPLRF.

This chain connects TRBV19 to TRBJ2-3; 9 bases agree with TRBD2. The germline V gene has CDR1 LNHDA and CDR2 SQIVND (reference sequence). The CDR3 length is 15 residues. Losses at the gene ends were 6 bases for V and 0 bases for J; bases not matched to a gene: 4. The DNA of the CDR3 is TGTGCCAGTAGGACGACTAGCGGCAGCACAGATACGCAGTATTTT. This translates into CASRTTSGSTDTQYF.

The chain combines TRBV28 with TRBJ1-1; 10 bases line up with TRBD1. Germline CDR1 MDHEN, CDR2 SYDVKM. V lost 8 bases and J lost 1; bases outside the gene matches: 10. This CDR3 region has 16 residues. The CDR3 reads CASQGTGVPWNTEAFF. The CDR3 bases are TGTGCCAGCCAGGGGACAGGGGTCCCCTGGAACACTGAAGCTTTCTTT.

This clone has just one count. This chain joins TRBV4-1 and TRBJ2-7; 7 nucleotides match TRBD1. Germline V CDR1 and CDR2: MGHRA, YSYEKL. The CDR3 has 15 amino acids. V lost 1 base, J lost 3 bases, and 6 bases stayed unmatched. The CDR3 coding sequence is TGCGCCAGCAGCCAAGGGACAGGAGTCAGCTACGAGCAGTACTTC. As protein: CASSQGTGVSYEQYF.

This clone showed up just once. The chain combines TRBV11-2 with TRBJ1-1, with a possible D match to TRBD1 (6 bases). From germline, CDR1 is SGHAT and CDR2 FQNNGV. This CDR3 is built from 12 residues. The DNA for the CDR3 is TGTGCTTCAGGGGAAGGGAACACTGAAGCTTTCTTT. Its translation is CASGEGNTEAFF.

This chain joins TRBV6-1 and TRBJ2-1; TRBD1 matches 10 bases. With 7 bases clipped from V and 8 bases from J, the junction kept 5 bases outside the gene matches. The CDR3 sequence is 13 residues long. The germline CDR1 and CDR2 sequences are MNHNS and SASEGT. This CDR3 reads CASISTGGHEQFF. In DNA, the CDR3 is TGTGCCAGCATCTCGACAGGGGGCCATGAGCAGTTCTTC.

The chain couples TRBV7-6 to TRBJ2-5; TRBD1 is a possible D gene (5 bases). With 1 base removed from V and 2 bases from J, the gap between germline ends came to 20 bases. Looked up from germline, CDR1 is SGHVS and CDR2 is FNYEAQ. The CDR3 has 18 amino acids. The CDR3 loop reads CASSLGVGAGPVQETQYF. In DNA, the CDR3 is TGTGCCAGCAGCTTAGGAGTTGGGGCTGGTCCCGTACAAGAGACCCAGTACTTC.

The V call is TRBV11-3, the J call TRBJ1-2; 7 bases map to TRBD1. Per germline, CDR1 SGHNT and CDR2 YENEEA. There are 14 residues in the CDR3. Trimming removed 5 bases from V and 2 bases from J; junction bases left unmatched: 5. CDR3 in DNA: TGTGCCAGCAGCGCAGGGACAGCCAACTATGGCTACACCTTC. Amino acids: CASSAGTANYGYTF.

The chain couples TRBV27 to TRBJ1-2; 9 bases agree with TRBD1. Trimming cost V 1 base and J 6 bases; bases outside gene matches: 9. Germline lookup yields CDR1 MNHEY and CDR2 SMNVEV (reference sequence). The CDR3 covers 16 residues. The CDR3 region has the DNA TGTGCCAGCAGTTTATTCGTCGGACAGGGGAGGAATGGCTACACCTTC. Translation gives CASSLFVGQGRNGYTF.

This chain links TRBV7-9 with TRBJ2-1, with 11 bases matching TRBD2. The CDR3 runs to 14 residues. Germline CDR1 SEHNR, CDR2 FQNEAQ (reference sequence). With V trimmed by 10 bases and J by 0 bases, 2 bases remained unmatched. The CDR3 nucleotides read TGTGCCAAAACTAGCGGGAGCTCCTACAATGAGCAGTTCTTC. As protein: CAKTSGSSYNEQFF. The full variable domain, its missing parts supplied by reference TRBV7-9 and TRBJ2-1, is DTGVSQNPRHKITKRGQNVTFRCDPISEHNRLYWYRQTLGQGPEFLTYFQNEAQLEKSRLLSDRFSAERPKGSFSTLEIQRTEQGDSAMYLCAKTSGSSYNEQFFGPGTRLTVL.

The J gene is TRBJ1-1, the V gene TRBV5-4; D gene uncertain. V shed 2 bases and J shed 0 bases, with 8 bases lying between them. Germline CDR1 reads SGHNT; CDR2 reads YYREEE (reference sequence). The CDR3 contains 14 residues. In nucleotides, the CDR3 is TGTGCCAGCAGCTTCAGTCAGATGAACACTGAAGCTTTCTTT. Protein sequence: CASSFSQMNTEAFF. Looking up the rest from reference TRBV5-4 and TRBJ1-1 gives the full variable domain: ETGVTQSPTHLIKTRGQQVTLRCSSQSGHNTVSWYQQALGQGPQFIFQYYREEENGRGNFPPRFSGLQFPNYSSELNVNALELDDSALYLCASSFSQMNTEAFFGQGTRLTVV.

The rearrangement links TRBV30 to TRBJ2-1, with 7 bases fitting TRBD1. Germline V gives CDR1 GTSNPN, CDR2 SVGIG (reference sequence). V was pared by 6 bases and J by 1 base, with 6 bases of the junction left unmatched. There are 14 residues in the CDR3. The CDR3 sequence is CACGYRGSYNEQFF. The CDR3 DNA is TGTGCCTGTGGATACAGGGGATCCTACAATGAGCAGTTCTTC.